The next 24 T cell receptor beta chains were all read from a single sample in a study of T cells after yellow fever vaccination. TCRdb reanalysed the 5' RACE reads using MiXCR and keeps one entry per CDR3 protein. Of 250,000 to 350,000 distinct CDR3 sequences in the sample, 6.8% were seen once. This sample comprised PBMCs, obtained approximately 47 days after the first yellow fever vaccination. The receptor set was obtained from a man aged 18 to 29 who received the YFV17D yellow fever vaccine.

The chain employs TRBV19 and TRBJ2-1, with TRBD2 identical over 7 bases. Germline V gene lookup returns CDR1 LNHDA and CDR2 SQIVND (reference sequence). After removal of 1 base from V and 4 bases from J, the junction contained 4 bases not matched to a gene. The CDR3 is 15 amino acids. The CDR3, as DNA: TGTGCCAGTAGTATAGGACTAGCACAGTACAATGAGCAGTTCTTC. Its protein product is CASSIGLAQYNEQFF. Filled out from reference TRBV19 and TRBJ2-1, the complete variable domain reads DGGITQSPKYLFRKEGQNVTLSCEQNLNHDAMYWYRQDPGQGLRLIYYSQIVNDFQKGDIAEGYSVSREKKESFPLTVTSAQKNPTAFYLCASSIGLAQYNEQFFGPGTRLTVL.

CDR3 bases: TGCAGTGCGCCCCCGGGACTAGCGGAACCCCGACGAGAGACCCAGTACTTC. This translates into CSAPPGLAEPRRETQYF. The chain links TRBV20-1 to TRBJ2-5; TRBD2 agrees at 11 bases. CDR1 DFQATT and CDR2 SNEGSKA come from the germline V gene (reference sequence). J lost 4 bases, V lost 6 bases, and 16 bases had no gene match. This CDR3 comprises 17 residues.

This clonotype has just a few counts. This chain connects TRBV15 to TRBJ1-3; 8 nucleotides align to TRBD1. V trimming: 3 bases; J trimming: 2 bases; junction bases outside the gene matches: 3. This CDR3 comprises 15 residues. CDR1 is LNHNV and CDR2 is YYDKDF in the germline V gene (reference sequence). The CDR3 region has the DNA TGTGCCACCAGCAGGGACAGGGTCCCTGGAAACACCATATATTTT. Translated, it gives CATSRDRVPGNTIYF. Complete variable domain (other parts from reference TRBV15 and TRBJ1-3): DAMVIQNPRYQVTQFGKPVTLSCSQTLNHNVMYWYQQKSSQAPKLLFHYYDKDFNNEADTPDNFQSRRPNTSFCFLDIRSPGLGDTAMYLCATSRDRVPGNTIYFGEGSWLTVV.

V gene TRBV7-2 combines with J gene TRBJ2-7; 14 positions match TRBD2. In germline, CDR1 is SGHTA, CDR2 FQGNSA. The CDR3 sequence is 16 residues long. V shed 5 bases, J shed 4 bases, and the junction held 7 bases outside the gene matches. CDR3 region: CASSMTSGGGIYEQYF. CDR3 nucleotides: TGTGCCAGCAGCATGACTAGCGGGGGGGGGATATACGAGCAGTACTTC. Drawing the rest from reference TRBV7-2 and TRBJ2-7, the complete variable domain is GAGVSQSPSNKVTEKGKDVELRCDPISGHTALYWYRQSLGQGLEFLIYFQGNSAPDKSGLPSDRFSAERTGGSVSTLTIQRTQQEDSAVYLCASSMTSGGGIYEQYFGPGTRLTVT.

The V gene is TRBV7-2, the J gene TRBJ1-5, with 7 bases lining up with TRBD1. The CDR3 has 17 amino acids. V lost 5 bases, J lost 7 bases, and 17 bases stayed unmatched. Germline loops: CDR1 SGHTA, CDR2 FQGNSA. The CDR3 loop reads CASSPGTASIRTQPQHF. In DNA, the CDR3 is TGTGCCAGCAGCCCCGGGACAGCCTCGATAAGGACGCAGCCCCAGCATTTT.

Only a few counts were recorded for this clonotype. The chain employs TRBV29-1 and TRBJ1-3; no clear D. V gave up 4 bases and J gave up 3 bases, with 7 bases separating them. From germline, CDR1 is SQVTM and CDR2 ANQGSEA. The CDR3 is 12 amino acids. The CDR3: CSVAKDGNTIYF. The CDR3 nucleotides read TGCAGCGTTGCGAAGGATGGAAACACCATATATTTT.

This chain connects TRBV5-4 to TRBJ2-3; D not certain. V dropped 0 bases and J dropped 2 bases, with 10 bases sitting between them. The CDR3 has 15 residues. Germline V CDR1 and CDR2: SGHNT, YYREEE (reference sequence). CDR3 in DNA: TGTGCCAGCAGCTTGGCGTCTACCCACACAGATACGCAGTATTTT. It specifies CASSLASTHTDTQYF.

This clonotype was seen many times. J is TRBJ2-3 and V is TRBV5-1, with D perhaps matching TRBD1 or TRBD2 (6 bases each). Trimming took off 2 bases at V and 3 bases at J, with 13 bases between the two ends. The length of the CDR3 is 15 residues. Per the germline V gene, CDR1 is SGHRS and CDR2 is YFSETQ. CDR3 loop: CASSLGGPLTDTQYF. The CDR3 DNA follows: TGCGCCAGCAGCTTAGGGGGGCCTTTGACAGATACGCAGTATTTT.

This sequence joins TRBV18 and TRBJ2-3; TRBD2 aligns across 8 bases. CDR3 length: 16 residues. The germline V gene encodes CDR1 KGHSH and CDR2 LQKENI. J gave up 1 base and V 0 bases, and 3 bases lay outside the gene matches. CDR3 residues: CASSPPAGGRTDTQYF. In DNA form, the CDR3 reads TGTGCCAGCTCACCACCGGCGGGGGGTCGCACAGATACGCAGTATTTT.

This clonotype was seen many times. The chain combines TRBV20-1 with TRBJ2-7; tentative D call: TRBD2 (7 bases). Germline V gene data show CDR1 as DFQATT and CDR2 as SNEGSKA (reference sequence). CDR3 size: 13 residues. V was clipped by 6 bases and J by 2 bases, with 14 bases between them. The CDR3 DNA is TGCAGTGCCTCGAGAGGGGGGGCCTACGAGCAGTACTTC. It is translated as CSASRGGAYEQYF.

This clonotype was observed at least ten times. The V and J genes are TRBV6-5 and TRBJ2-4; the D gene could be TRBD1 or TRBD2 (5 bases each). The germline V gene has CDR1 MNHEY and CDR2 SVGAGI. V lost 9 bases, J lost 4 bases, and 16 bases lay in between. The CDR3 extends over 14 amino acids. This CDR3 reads CASQPRDGKNIQYF. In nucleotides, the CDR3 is TGTGCCAGTCAACCCCGGGACGGTAAAAACATTCAGTACTTC.

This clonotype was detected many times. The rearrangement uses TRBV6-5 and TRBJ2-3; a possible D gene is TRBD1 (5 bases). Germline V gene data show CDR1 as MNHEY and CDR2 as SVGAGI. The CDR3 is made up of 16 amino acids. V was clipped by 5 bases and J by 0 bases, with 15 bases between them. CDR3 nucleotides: TGTGCCAGCAGTCGCTCCTGGACACCCAGCACAGATACGCAGTATTTT. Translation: CASSRSWTPSTDTQYF.

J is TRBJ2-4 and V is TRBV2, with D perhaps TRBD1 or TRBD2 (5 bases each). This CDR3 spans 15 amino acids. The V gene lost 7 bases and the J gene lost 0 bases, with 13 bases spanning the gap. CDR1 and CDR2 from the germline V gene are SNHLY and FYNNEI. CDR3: CASMGVLLAKNIQYF. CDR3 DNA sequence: TGTGCCAGCATGGGGGTACTTTTAGCCAAAAACATTCAGTACTTC.

CDR3 coding DNA: TGTGCCAGCAGCGTCGACAGGGGACCCTACGAGCAGTACGTC. This encodes CASSVDRGPYEQYV. The J gene is TRBJ2-7, the V gene TRBV11-1; 8 bases are shared with TRBD1. J lost 2 bases, V lost 5 bases, and 5 bases had no gene match. CDR3 size: 14 residues. CDR1 and CDR2 (germline): SGHAT, FQDESV (reference sequence).

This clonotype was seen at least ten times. Here the CDR3 reads CASSYRGTAGSEAFF. The CDR3 DNA is TGTGCCAGCAGTTACCGCGGGACCGCGGGCTCTGAAGCTTTCTTT. The gene calls are TRBV6-5 and TRBJ1-1, with D perhaps matching TRBD1 (5 bases). V lost 2 bases and J 6 bases, leaving 16 bases between the germline ends. CDR1 and CDR2 from the germline V gene are MNHEY and SVGAGI. This CDR3 comprises 15 residues.

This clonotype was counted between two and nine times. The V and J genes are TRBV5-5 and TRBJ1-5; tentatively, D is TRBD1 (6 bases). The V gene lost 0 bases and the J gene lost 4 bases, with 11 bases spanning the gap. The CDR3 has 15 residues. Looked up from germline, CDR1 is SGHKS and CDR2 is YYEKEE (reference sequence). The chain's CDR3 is CASSLGAGANQPQHF. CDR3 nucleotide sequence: TGTGCCAGCAGCTTGGGGGCGGGGGCAAATCAGCCCCAGCATTTT.

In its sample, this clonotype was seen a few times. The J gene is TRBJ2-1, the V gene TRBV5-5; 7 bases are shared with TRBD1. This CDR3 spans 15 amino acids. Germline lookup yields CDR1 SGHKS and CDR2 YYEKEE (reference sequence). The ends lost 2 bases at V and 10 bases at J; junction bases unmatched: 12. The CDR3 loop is CASSLGGYRGREQFF. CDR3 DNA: TGTGCCAGCAGCTTAGGAGGCTACAGGGGACGGGAGCAGTTCTTC.

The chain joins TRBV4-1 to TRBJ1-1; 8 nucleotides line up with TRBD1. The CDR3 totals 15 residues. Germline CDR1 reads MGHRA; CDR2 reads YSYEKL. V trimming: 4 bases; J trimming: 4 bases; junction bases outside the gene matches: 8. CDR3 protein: CASSPVSRGLTEAFF. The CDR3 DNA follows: TGCGCCAGCAGCCCCGTAAGCAGGGGGCTCACTGAAGCTTTCTTT.

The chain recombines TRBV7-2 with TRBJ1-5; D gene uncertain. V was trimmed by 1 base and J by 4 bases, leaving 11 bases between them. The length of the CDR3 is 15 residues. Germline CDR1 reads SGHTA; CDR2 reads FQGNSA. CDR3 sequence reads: CASSLDGQPNQPQHF. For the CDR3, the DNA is TGTGCCAGCAGCTTAGACGGTCAGCCTAATCAGCCCCAGCATTTT.

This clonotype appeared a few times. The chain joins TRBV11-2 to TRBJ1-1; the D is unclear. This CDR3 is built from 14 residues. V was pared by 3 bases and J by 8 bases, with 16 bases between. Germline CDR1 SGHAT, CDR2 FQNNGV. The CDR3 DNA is TGTGCCAGCAGCTTTCCCCCGGCGGGAGCCGAAGCTTTCTTT. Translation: CASSFPPAGAEAFF.

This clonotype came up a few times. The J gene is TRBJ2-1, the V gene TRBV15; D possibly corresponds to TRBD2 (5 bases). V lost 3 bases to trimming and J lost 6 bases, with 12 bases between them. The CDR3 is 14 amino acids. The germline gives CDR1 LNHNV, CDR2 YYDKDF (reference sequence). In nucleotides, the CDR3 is TGTGCCACCAGCAGGGGCGGACTGCTCAATGAGCAGTTCTTC. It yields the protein CATSRGGLLNEQFF.

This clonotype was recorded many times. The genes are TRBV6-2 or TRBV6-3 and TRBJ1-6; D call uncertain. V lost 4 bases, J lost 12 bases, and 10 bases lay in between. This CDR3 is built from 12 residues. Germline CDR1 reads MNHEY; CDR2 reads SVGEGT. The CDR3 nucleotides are TGTGCCAGCAGTTTTGCCCGCCGACCCCTCCACTTT. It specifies CASSFARRPLHF.

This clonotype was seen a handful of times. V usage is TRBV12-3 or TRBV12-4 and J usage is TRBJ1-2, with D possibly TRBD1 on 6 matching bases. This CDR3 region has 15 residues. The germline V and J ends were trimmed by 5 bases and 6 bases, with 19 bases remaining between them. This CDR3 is CASSAQQGIGHGYTF. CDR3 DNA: TGTGCCAGCAGTGCACAACAGGGCATTGGGCATGGCTACACCTTC.

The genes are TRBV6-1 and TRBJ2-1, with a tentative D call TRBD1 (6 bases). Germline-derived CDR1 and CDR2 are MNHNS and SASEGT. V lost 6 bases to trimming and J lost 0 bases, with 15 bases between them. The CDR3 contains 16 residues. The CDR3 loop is CASSPGQQSSYNEQFF. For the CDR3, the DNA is TGTGCCAGCAGCCCCGGACAGCAAAGCTCCTACAATGAGCAGTTCTTC.